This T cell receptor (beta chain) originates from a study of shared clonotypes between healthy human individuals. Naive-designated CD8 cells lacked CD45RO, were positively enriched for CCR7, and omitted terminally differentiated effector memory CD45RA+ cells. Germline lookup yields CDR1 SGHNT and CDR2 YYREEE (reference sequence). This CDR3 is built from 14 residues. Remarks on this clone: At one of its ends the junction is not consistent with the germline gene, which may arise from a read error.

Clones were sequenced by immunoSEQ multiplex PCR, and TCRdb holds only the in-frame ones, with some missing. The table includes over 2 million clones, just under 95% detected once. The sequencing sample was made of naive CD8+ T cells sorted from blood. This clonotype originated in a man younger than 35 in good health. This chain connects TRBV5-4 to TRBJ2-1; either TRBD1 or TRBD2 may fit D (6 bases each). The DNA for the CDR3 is TGTGCCAGCGTTGTGTGGGGGGCCTACAGTGAGCAGTTCTTC. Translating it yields CASVVWGAYSEQFF.